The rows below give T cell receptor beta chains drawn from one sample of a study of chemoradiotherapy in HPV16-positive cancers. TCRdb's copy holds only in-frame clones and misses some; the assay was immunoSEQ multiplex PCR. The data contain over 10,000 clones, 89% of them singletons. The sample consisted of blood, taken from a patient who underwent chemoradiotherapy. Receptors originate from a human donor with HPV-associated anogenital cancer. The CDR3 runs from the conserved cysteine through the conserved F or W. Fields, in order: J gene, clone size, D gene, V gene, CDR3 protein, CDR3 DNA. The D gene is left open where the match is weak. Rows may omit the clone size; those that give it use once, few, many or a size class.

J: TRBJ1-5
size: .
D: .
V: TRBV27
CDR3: CASSFPPPSGQNNQPQHF
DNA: TGTGCCAGCAGTTTCCCCCCTCCGAGTGGACAGAACAATCAGCCCCAGCATTTT

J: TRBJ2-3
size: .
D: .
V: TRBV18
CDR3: CASSPGFTSTTDTQYF
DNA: TGTGCCAGCTCACCCGGTTTTACTAGTACCACAGATACGCAGTATTTT

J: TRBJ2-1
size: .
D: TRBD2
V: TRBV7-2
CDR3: CASRTSGGDSYNEQFF
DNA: TGTGCCAGTAGGACTAGCGGGGGGGACTCCTACAATGAGCAGTTCTTC

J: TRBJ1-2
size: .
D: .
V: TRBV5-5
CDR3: CASSLDGVRDYGYTF
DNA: TGTGCCAGCAGCTTGGACGGTGTGCGGGACTATGGCTACACCTTC

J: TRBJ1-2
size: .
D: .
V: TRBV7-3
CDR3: CASSPTGGLGYGYTF
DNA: TGTGCCAGCAGCCCGACCGGGGGGCTTGGCTATGGCTACACCTTC

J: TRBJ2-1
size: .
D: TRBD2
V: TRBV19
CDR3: CASTRLAGGPNEQFF
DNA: TGTGCCAGTACCAGACTAGCGGGAGGGCCAAATGAGCAGTTCTTC

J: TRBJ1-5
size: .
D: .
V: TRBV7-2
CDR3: CASRDRHDGQPQHF
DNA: TGTGCCAGCAGAGATCGGCACGACGGTCAGCCCCAGCATTTT

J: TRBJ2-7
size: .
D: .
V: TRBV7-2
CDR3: CASGSDGPYEQYF
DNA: TGTGCCAGCGGATCGGACGGACCCTACGAGCAGTACTTC

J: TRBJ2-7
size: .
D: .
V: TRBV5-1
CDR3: CASSLGPGSGYEQYF
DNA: TGCGCCAGCAGCTTGGGACCAGGGTCTGGGTACGAGCAGTACTTC

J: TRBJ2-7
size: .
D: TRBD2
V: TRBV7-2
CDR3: CASSSRLAGLGEQYF
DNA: TGTGCCAGCAGCTCAAGACTAGCGGGACTCGGCGAGCAGTACTTC

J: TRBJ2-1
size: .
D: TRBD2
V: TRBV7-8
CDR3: CATIAGGPFNEQFF
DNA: TGTGCCACCATAGCGGGAGGGCCCTTCAATGAGCAGTTCTTC

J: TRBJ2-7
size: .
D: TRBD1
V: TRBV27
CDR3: CASSPVQTGWNEQYF
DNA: TGTGCCAGCAGTCCTGTCCAGACAGGGTGGAACGAGCAGTACTTC

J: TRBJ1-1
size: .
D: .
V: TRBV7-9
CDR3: CASSAPLLGGYTEAFF
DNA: TGTGCCAGCAGCGCGCCTCTTTTGGGGGGATACACTGAAGCTTTCTTT

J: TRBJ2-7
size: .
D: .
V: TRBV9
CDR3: CASSVAGSRDEQYF
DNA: TGTGCCAGCAGCGTAGCCGGTAGTCGGGACGAGCAGTACTTC

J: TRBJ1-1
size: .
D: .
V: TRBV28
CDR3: CASSLPRLASEAFF
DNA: TGTGCCAGCAGTTTACCCAGGTTGGCTTCAGAAGCTTTCTTT

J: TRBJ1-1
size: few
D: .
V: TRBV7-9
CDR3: CASSSPGGYYTEAFF
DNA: TGTGCCAGCAGCTCACCGGGGGGGTATTACACTGAAGCTTTCTTT

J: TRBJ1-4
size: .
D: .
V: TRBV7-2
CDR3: CASSRGGTGRSEKLFF
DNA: TGTGCCAGCAGCCGAGGGGGTACAGGGAGGTCTGAAAAACTGTTTTTT

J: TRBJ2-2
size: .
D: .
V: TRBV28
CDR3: CASSLYQGTGELFF
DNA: TGTGCCAGCAGTTTATATCAGGGCACCGGGGAGCTGTTTTTT

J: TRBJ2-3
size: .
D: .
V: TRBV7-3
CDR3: CASSSGGGNTQYF
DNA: TGTGCCAGCAGCTCGGGAGGGGGCAATACGCAGTATTTT

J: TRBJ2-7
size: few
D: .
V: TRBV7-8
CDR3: CASSSLLEKYF
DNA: TGTGCCAGCAGCTCCTTACTGGAGAAGTACTTC

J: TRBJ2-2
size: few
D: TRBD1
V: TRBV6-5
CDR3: CASSTGTENTGELFF
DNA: TGTGCCAGCAGTACCGGGACAGAGAACACCGGGGAGCTGTTTTTT

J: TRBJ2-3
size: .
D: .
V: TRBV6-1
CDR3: CASSGIQGADTQYF
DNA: TGTGCCAGCAGTGGAATTCAGGGTGCAGATACGCAGTATTTT

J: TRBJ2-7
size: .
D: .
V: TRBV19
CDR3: CASSIGFGVNSYEQYF
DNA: TGTGCCAGTAGTATTGGGTTTGGGGTGAACTCCTACGAGCAGTACTTC

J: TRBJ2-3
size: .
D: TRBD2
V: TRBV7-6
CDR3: CASSSPGLAGGGADTQYF
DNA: TGTGCCAGCAGCTCCCCGGGACTAGCGGGAGGAGGGGCAGATACGCAGTATTTT

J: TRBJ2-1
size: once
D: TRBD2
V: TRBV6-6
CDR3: CASSYEAGGLNEQFF
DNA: TGTGCCAGCAGTTACGAAGCGGGGGGGCTCAATGAGCAGTTCTTC

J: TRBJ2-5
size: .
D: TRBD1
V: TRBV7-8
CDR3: CASSWGQIQETQYF
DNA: TGTGCCAGCAGCTGGGGACAGATCCAAGAGACCCAGTACTTC

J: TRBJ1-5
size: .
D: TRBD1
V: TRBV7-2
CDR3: CASSLADRGGNQPQHF
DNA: TGTGCCAGCAGCTTAGCCGACAGGGGAGGCAATCAGCCCCAGCATTTT

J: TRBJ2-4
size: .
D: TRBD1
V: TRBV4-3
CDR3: CASSERQGQNIQYF
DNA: TGCGCCAGCAGCGAGAGACAGGGTCAAAACATTCAGTACTTC

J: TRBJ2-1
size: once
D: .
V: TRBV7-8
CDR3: CASTLGTNNEQFF
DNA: TGTGCCAGCACCCTGGGAACTAACAATGAGCAGTTCTTC

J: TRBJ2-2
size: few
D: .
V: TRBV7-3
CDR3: CASSLATENTGELFF
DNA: TGTGCCAGCAGCTTAGCGACAGAGAACACCGGGGAGCTGTTTTTT

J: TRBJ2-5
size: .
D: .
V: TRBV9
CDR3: CASSVRGWGEETQYF
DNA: TGTGCCAGCAGCGTTCGAGGGTGGGGGGAAGAGACCCAGTACTTC

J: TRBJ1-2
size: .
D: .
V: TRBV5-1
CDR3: CASSLERALYGYTF
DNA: TGCGCCAGCAGCTTGGAGCGGGCTCTCTATGGCTACACCTTC

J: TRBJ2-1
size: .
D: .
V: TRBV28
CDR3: CASSVLGWEQFF
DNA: TGTGCCAGCAGTGTCCTCGGCTGGGAGCAGTTCTTC

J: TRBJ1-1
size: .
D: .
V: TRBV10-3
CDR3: CAISESTGQHTEAFF
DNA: TGTGCCATCAGTGAGTCGACGGGCCAGCATACTGAAGCTTTCTTT

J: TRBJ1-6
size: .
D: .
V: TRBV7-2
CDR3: CASSLQGNNSPLHF
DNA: TGTGCCAGCAGCTTACAGGGTAATAATTCACCCCTCCACTTT

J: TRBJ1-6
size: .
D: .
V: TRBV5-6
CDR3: CASSLGELGNSPLHF
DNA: TGTGCCAGCAGCTTGGGAGAGCTGGGGAATTCACCCCTCCACTTT

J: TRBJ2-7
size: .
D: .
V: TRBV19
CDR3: CASSPGGDRGYEQYF
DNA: TGTGCCAGTAGCCCGGGGGGGGACAGAGGCTACGAGCAGTACTTC

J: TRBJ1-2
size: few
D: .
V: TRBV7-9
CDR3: CASSPPLLGYTF
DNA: TGTGCCAGCAGCCCCCCGTTGCTTGGTTACACCTTC

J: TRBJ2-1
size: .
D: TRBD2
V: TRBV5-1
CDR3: CASSLGLAGVYGEQFF
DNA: TGCGCCAGCAGCTTGGGTCTAGCGGGAGTATATGGTGAGCAGTTCTTC

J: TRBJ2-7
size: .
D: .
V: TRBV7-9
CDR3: CASSRYRQESYEQYF
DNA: TGTGCCAGCAGCAGGTACCGACAGGAGTCCTACGAGCAGTACTTC

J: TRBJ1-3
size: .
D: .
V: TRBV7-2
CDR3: CASSPPGFSGNTIYF
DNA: TGTGCCAGCAGCCCCCCGGGATTCTCTGGAAACACCATATATTTT

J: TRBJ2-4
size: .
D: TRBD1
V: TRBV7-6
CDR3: CASSLGRGTGKNIQYF
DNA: TGTGCCAGCAGCTTAGGCCGGGGGACAGGGAAAAACATTCAGTACTTC

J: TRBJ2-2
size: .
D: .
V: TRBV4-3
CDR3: CASSRQTANTGELFF
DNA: TGCGCCAGCAGCCGCCAGACAGCGAACACCGGGGAGCTGTTTTTT